Below, 10 T cell receptor beta chains from the same sample are listed, as sequenced in a study of Ad26.COV2.S vaccination and SARS-CoV-2 variants. The treatment: around 19 received Ad26.COV2.S at low or high dose, single or two shots; 5 received placebo; per-sample allocation not given. The samples were gathered on day 63 after the first injection of vaccine or placebo. The protocol was immunoSEQ multiplex PCR, while the TCRdb copy is restricted to in-frame clones and leaves out a portion. The sample lists roughly 380,000 clones, roughly 85% occurring once. The material sequenced was peripheral blood, taken in a trial of Ad26.COV2.S vaccine versus placebo. Receptors were obtained from a person aged 18-65 years who received the Ad26.COV2.S COVID-19 vaccine or a placebo.

The V and J genes are TRBV10-2 and TRBJ2-5; D might be TRBD1 or TRBD2, each matching 6 bases. The CDR3 covers 14 residues. Germline V gene sequence: CDR1 WSHSY, CDR2 SAAADI. With 6 bases removed from V and 5 bases from J, the gap between germline ends came to 16 bases. CDR3 coding DNA: TGCGCCAGCAGACTGACCTCGGGGGCGGAGACCCAGTACTTC. It translates to CASRLTSGAETQYF.

This clone was counted only a few times. The CDR3 spells CASGLQGREKLFF. The CDR3 DNA is TGTGCCAGCGGCCTACAGGGTCGAGAAAAACTGTTTTTT. The chain is built from TRBV28 and TRBJ1-4; D is possibly TRBD1 (6 bases). The germline V gene has CDR1 MDHEN and CDR2 SYDVKM. This CDR3 region has 13 residues. V dropped 8 bases and J dropped 8 bases, with 15 bases sitting between them.

The chain combines TRBV19 with TRBJ2-7, with 9 bases lining up with TRBD1. The length of the CDR3 is 13 residues. The V segment lost 4 bases and the J segment 5 bases; nucleotides outside the gene matches: 3. Germline V CDR1 and CDR2: LNHDA, SQIVND (reference sequence). The CDR3 loop reads CASSTTGGNEQYF. In DNA form, the CDR3 reads TGTGCCAGTAGTACCACAGGGGGCAACGAGCAGTACTTC.

V usage is TRBV28 and J usage is TRBJ2-7, with 9 bases matching TRBD1. Germline lookup yields CDR1 MDHEN and CDR2 SYDVKM. V was pared by 7 bases and J by 5 bases, with 15 bases of the junction left unmatched. CDR3 length: 16 amino acids. The CDR3 loop is CASTQSGTGGIDEQYF. In nucleotides, the CDR3 is TGTGCCAGCACCCAATCGGGAACAGGGGGCATCGACGAGCAGTACTTC.

The chain is built from TRBV10-1 and TRBJ2-3; 12 bases map to TRBD2. CDR1 is WNHNN, CDR2 SYGVQD, per germline (reference sequence). The V segment lost 3 bases and the J segment 1 base; nucleotides outside the gene matches: 11. The CDR3 loop spans 19 amino acids. In DNA form, the CDR3 reads TGCGCCAGCAGTGAATATCCTAGCGGGGGGGCCTGGGGCACAGATACGCAGTATTTT. Translation: CASSEYPSGGAWGTDTQYF.

V usage is TRBV3-1 (or the pseudogene TRBV3-2) and J usage is TRBJ1-2, with no clear D. This CDR3 spans 16 amino acids. The V gene's germline CDR1 is LGHDT and CDR2 YNNKEL (reference sequence). V was clipped by 0 bases and J by 4 bases, with 15 bases between them. CDR3 sequence (DNA): TGTGCCAGCAGCCAAGATGGAAGGGAGAGAGGCTATGGCTACACCTTC. Translated: CASSQDGRERGYGYTF.

V usage is TRBV11-2 and J usage is TRBJ2-1, with 8 bases aligning to TRBD2. The ends lost 11 bases at V and 2 bases at J; junction bases unmatched: 8. CDR1 is SGHAT, CDR2 FQNNGV, per germline. The CDR3 is 14 amino acids. DNA for the CDR3: TGTGCCCTGGGAGGGGGACTAGCCTACAATGAGCAGTTCTTC. Translating gives CALGGGLAYNEQFF.

The chain employs TRBV6-5 and TRBJ2-7, with 7 bases matching TRBD1. V lost 7 bases, J lost 0 bases, and 6 bases stayed unmatched. Germline V gives CDR1 MNHEY, CDR2 SVGAGI. The CDR3 extends over 14 amino acids. In DNA form, the CDR3 reads TGTGCCAGCATTCGGACAGGCCTCTCCTACGAGCAGTACTTC. Its translation is CASIRTGLSYEQYF.

The chain couples TRBV5-8 to TRBJ2-3; no definite D call. V lost 5 bases, J lost 2 bases, and 18 bases lay in between. Germline V CDR1 and CDR2: SGHTS, YDEGEE. This CDR3 has 16 residues. The DNA for the CDR3 is TGTGCCAGCAGGCTCAGACGAGGCAGCAACACAGATACGCAGTATTTT. It encodes CASRLRRGSNTDTQYF.

The chain recombines TRBV10-2 with TRBJ1-6, with D unclear. This CDR3 region has 17 residues. Germline CDR1 is WSHSY and CDR2 is SAAADI. V was trimmed by 9 bases and J by 3 bases, leaving 21 bases between them. CDR3 region: CARLTTAHRDYNSPLHF. CDR3 DNA sequence: TGCGCCAGGCTTACGACGGCTCACCGGGACTATAATTCACCCCTCCACTTT.